The 29 T cell receptor beta chains below come from one sample, sequenced in a study of spatial heterogeneity in lung cancer. The time point: blood at routine non-recurrence follow-up after resection. MiXCR was run by TCRdb on the 5' RACE reads, yielding one entry per CDR3 protein. Among 15,000 to 20,000 distinct CDR3 sequences listed, over 9% were seen once. Source: PBMCs, taken at follow-up. These receptors all stem from a male donor with early-stage non-small cell lung cancer.

This clonotype was detected ten times or more. This chain uses TRBV20-1 with TRBJ1-1, with 7 bases that match TRBD1. V shed 4 bases, J shed 5 bases, and the junction held 10 bases outside the gene matches. From germline, CDR1 is DFQATT and CDR2 SNEGSKA (reference sequence). The CDR3 has 14 amino acids. CDR3 sequence reads: CSATPDRVETEAFF. The DNA of the CDR3 is TGCAGTGCTACCCCTGACAGGGTCGAAACTGAAGCTTTCTTT.

This clonotype was counted at least ten times. The chain joins TRBV28 to TRBJ2-7; D remains ambiguous. Trimming removed 2 bases at V and 2 bases at J, with 16 bases between. The CDR3 contains 16 residues. CDR1 is MDHEN, CDR2 SYDVKM, per germline. CDR3 amino acids: CASSLGRAGGPYEQYF. The DNA for the CDR3 is TGTGCCAGCAGTTTAGGCCGGGCAGGCGGACCCTACGAGCAGTACTTC.

This clonotype is labeled as medium-sized. The chain joins TRBV4-1 to TRBJ2-2; 11 bases are a match to TRBD2. Germline CDR1 and CDR2: MGHRA and YSYEKL. The CDR3 runs to 16 residues. With V trimmed by 0 bases and J by 3 bases, 0 bases remained unmatched. The CDR3 loop is CASSQEGLADTGELFF. The CDR3 DNA is TGCGCCAGCAGCCAAGAGGGACTAGCGGACACCGGGGAGCTGTTTTTT.

This clonotype was counted ten times or more. The chain employs TRBV6-6 and TRBJ2-1, with TRBD2 matching 9 bases. Germline CDR1 reads MNHNY; CDR2 reads SVGAGI (reference sequence). V gave up 7 bases and J gave up 5 bases; unmatched junction bases: 15. The CDR3 consists of 17 residues. CDR3 loop: CASTPPSGRSGDNEQFF. The CDR3 DNA follows: TGTGCCAGCACCCCACCAAGCGGGAGGAGCGGGGACAATGAGCAGTTCTTC.

By frequency in the sample, this clonotype is medium-sized (0.01 to 0.1%). The chain uses TRBV9 and TRBJ1-1; TRBD1 might be the D (5 bases). This CDR3 contains 15 residues. Per the germline V gene, CDR1 is SGDLS and CDR2 is YYNGEE. V dropped 2 bases and J dropped 5 bases, with 16 bases sitting between them. This chain's CDR3 is CASSVSGSTGTEAFF. CDR3 in DNA: TGTGCCAGCAGCGTTAGCGGGTCCACAGGAACTGAAGCTTTCTTT.

This clonotype has only a few counts. The junction departs from the called germline gene at one end, perhaps through a read error. The chain combines TRBV12-3 or TRBV12-4 with TRBJ1-1; 8 positions match TRBD1. The CDR3 loop spans 11 amino acids. Written as DNA, the CDR3 is TGTGCCAGCAGCGGGGGACAGGCGTCTTCATTT. It encodes CASSGGQASSF.

This clonotype was recorded at least ten times. The chain links TRBV27 to TRBJ2-5; TRBD2 agrees at 13 bases. The CDR3 is made up of 16 amino acids. With 4 bases clipped from V and 5 bases from J, the junction kept 7 bases outside the gene matches. Germline V gene data show CDR1 as MNHEY and CDR2 as SMNVEV (reference sequence). The CDR3 region is CASSSRTSGSGETQYF. Written as DNA, the CDR3 is TGTGCCAGCAGTTCTCGGACTAGCGGGAGTGGGGAGACCCAGTACTTC.

At least ten counts were recorded for this clonotype. DNA of the CDR3: TGTGCCAGCAGCAGCGGACAGAACACCGGGGAGCTGTTTTTT. Translated: CASSSGQNTGELFF. J is TRBJ2-2 and V is TRBV7-2; possibly TRBD1 or TRBD2 for D (5 bases each). This CDR3 is built from 14 residues. Per germline, CDR1 SGHTA and CDR2 FQGNSA. V was shortened by 5 bases and J by 1 base, with 8 bases between the two germline ends.

This clonotype was recorded at least ten times. This chain joins TRBV27 and TRBJ2-5, with TRBD2 matching over 7 bases. This CDR3 contains 14 residues. Germline V gene data show CDR1 as MNHEY and CDR2 as SMNVEV (reference sequence). V gave up 1 base and J gave up 3 bases; unmatched junction bases: 2. The CDR3 here is CASSLFAGEETQYF. CDR3 sequence (DNA): TGTGCCAGCAGTTTATTCGCGGGGGAAGAGACCCAGTACTTC.

This clonotype was seen many times. The rearrangement uses TRBV20-1 and TRBJ1-4; 8 bases agree with TRBD1. CDR3 length equals 13 residues. CDR1 DFQATT and CDR2 SNEGSKA come from the germline V gene (reference sequence). J was trimmed by 3 bases and V by 4 bases; bases with no gene match: 1. The CDR3, as DNA: TGCAGTGCTACGACAGGGGCTAATGAAAAACTGTTTTTT. It translates to CSATTGANEKLFF.

This clonotype is labeled medium-sized. The chain carries TRBV29-1 and TRBJ1-3, with D unclear. Looked up from germline, CDR1 is SQVTM and CDR2 is ANQGSEA. The V end was cut by 5 bases, the J end by 0 bases, with 5 bases between. The CDR3 length is 12 residues. In DNA, the CDR3 is TGCAGCGTTCTTAGCTCTGGAAACACCATATATTTT. It specifies CSVLSSGNTIYF.

The V and J genes are TRBV29-1 and TRBJ2-1, with 13 bases identical to TRBD2. The ends lost 6 bases at V and 10 bases at J; junction bases unmatched: 3. The CDR3 runs 12 residues. The germline gives CDR1 SQVTM, CDR2 ANQGSEA. In DNA form, the CDR3 reads TGCAGCGTCTCGACTAGCGGGAGGGAGCAGTTCTTC. Its translation is CSVSTSGREQFF.

This clonotype was counted ten times or more. The chain is built from TRBV28 and TRBJ2-3; TRBD2 matches at 10 bases. The CDR3 contains 17 residues. The V and J ends lost 3 bases and 2 bases, in that order; junction bases with no gene match: 8. The germline gives CDR1 MDHEN, CDR2 SYDVKM. The CDR3 sequence is CASSFRTSGAYTDTQYF. The CDR3 DNA is TGTGCCAGCAGTTTCAGGACTAGCGGAGCATACACAGATACGCAGTATTTT.

This clonotype is judged medium-sized (0.01 to 0.1%). The chain recombines TRBV27 with TRBJ1-5; TRBD1 might be the D (5 bases). Per the germline V gene, CDR1 is MNHEY and CDR2 is SMNVEV (reference sequence). The CDR3 covers 15 residues. The V gene lost 0 bases and the J gene lost 0 bases, with 6 bases spanning the gap. CDR3 amino acids: CASSLSTVSNQPQHF. The CDR3 DNA sequence: TGTGCCAGCAGTTTATCGACAGTTAGCAATCAGCCCCAGCATTTT.

The chain employs TRBV28 and TRBJ2-3, with TRBD2 matching 13 bases. From germline, CDR1 is MDHEN and CDR2 SYDVKM. The length of the CDR3 is 19 residues. Trimming removed 2 bases from V and 1 base from J; junction bases left unmatched: 9. The chain's CDR3 is CASSLEGLAGIGRTDTQYF. The CDR3 coding sequence is TGTGCCAGCAGTTTAGAGGGACTAGCGGGAATAGGACGCACAGATACGCAGTATTTT.

This clonotype was counted a few times. The chain carries TRBV9 and TRBJ2-3; 15 bases line up with TRBD2. This CDR3 spans 17 amino acids. Per germline, CDR1 SGDLS and CDR2 YYNGEE. With V trimmed by 4 bases and J by 0 bases, 3 bases remained unmatched. CDR3 coding DNA: TGTGCCAGCAGCCTTGGACTAGCGGGGGGGAGCACAGATACGCAGTATTTT. Translating gives CASSLGLAGGSTDTQYF.

This clonotype was picked up many times. The chain couples TRBV7-2 to TRBJ2-5; D is unclear. Trimming cost V 5 bases and J 2 bases, with 3 bases left between them. CDR1 and CDR2 from the germline V gene are SGHTA and FQGNSA. CDR3 size: 11 residues. The CDR3 reads CASSPQETQYF. CDR3 DNA: TGTGCCAGCAGCCCGCAAGAGACCCAGTACTTC.

This clonotype has at least ten counts. The chain couples TRBV10-3 to TRBJ2-5; D is possibly TRBD1 (6 bases). The CDR3 spans 14 residues. V was clipped by 0 bases and J by 1 base, with 6 bases between them. Germline V gene data show CDR1 as ENHRY and CDR2 as SYGVKD. As DNA, the CDR3 is TGTGCCATCAGTGAGTCACAGGGCCAAGAGACCCAGTACTTC. It yields the protein CAISESQGQETQYF.

Many counts were recorded for this clonotype. This rearrangement joins TRBV29-1 to TRBJ2-1, with TRBD1 identical over 11 bases. This CDR3 has 15 amino acids. The V gene's germline CDR1 is SQVTM and CDR2 ANQGSEA. Trimming removed 7 bases from V and 0 bases from J; junction bases left unmatched: 5. The CDR3 loop is CSGLGTGGSYNEQFF. The CDR3 DNA reads TGCAGCGGACTGGGGACAGGGGGCTCCTACAATGAGCAGTTCTTC.

In its sample, this clonotype was seen many times. The rearrangement links TRBV29-1 to TRBJ2-7; 8 bases are a match to TRBD1. The germline gives CDR1 SQVTM, CDR2 ANQGSEA. This CDR3 is 13 amino acids long. Trimming cost V 6 bases and J 2 bases; bases outside gene matches: 6. CDR3 DNA: TGCAGCGTGGCCGGGACAGGAGCCTACGAGCAGTACTTC. Protein sequence: CSVAGTGAYEQYF.

This clonotype was observed a few times. V gene TRBV5-1 combines with J gene TRBJ2-1; the match to TRBD2 covers 9 bases. The CDR3 loop spans 21 amino acids. Losses at the gene ends were 0 bases for V and 1 base for J; bases not matched to a gene: 17. Germline CDR1 reads SGHRS; CDR2 reads YFSETQ. CDR3 loop: CASSLGRKLAGEKGSYNEQFF. CDR3 nucleotides: TGCGCCAGCAGCTTGGGAAGGAAGTTAGCGGGAGAAAAAGGTTCCTACAATGAGCAGTTCTTC.

Only a few counts were recorded for this clonotype. This rearrangement joins TRBV19 to TRBJ1-2; D uncertain. V was pared by 4 bases and J by 4 bases, with 16 bases between. The germline V gene encodes CDR1 LNHDA and CDR2 SQIVND (reference sequence). CDR3 length equals 15 residues. CDR3 DNA: TGTGCCAGTAGTAGTGAAGTTTACTCTGGCTATGGCTACACCTTC. It encodes CASSSEVYSGYGYTF.

This clonotype is judged medium-sized. The J gene is TRBJ2-3, the V gene TRBV20-1; the D gene is possibly TRBD2 (6 bases). Trimming took 5 bases from V and 0 from J, leaving 12 bases between them. The CDR3 loop spans 14 amino acids. Germline V lookup: CDR1 DFQATT, CDR2 SNEGSKA (reference sequence). CDR3 loop: CSASIAASTDTQYF. In DNA form, the CDR3 reads TGCAGTGCTTCAATAGCGGCTAGCACAGATACGCAGTATTTT.

The chain uses TRBV10-3 and TRBJ1-2; perhaps TRBD1 as D (6 bases). The germline V gene encodes CDR1 ENHRY and CDR2 SYGVKD. The CDR3 is 15 amino acids. V was clipped by 4 bases and J by 3 bases, with 15 bases between them. The CDR3 nucleotides read TGTGCCATCAGTGGGGTAAACGGGGGGCACTATGGCTACACCTTC. It is translated as CAISGVNGGHYGYTF.

This clonotype was seen repeatedly, ten times or more. The chain carries TRBV7-2 and TRBJ1-5; D call uncertain. The germline V gene encodes CDR1 SGHTA and CDR2 FQGNSA. V was pared by 1 base and J by 7 bases, with 14 bases between. The CDR3 spans 15 residues. CDR3 DNA sequence: TGTGCCAGCAGCTTAGACAGTGCTCGGGGACAGCCCCAGCATTTT. It specifies CASSLDSARGQPQHF. The full variable domain, with the rest looked up from reference TRBV7-2 and TRBJ1-5, is GAGVSQSPSNKVTEKGKDVELRCDPISGHTALYWYRQSLGQGLEFLIYFQGNSAPDKSGLPSDRFSAERTGGSVSTLTIQRTQQEDSAVYLCASSLDSARGQPQHFGDGTRLSIL.

This clonotype has ten or more counts. The V and J genes are TRBV27 and TRBJ2-1; 9 nucleotides agree with TRBD2. The germline CDR1 and CDR2 sequences are MNHEY and SMNVEV (reference sequence). This CDR3 is 15 amino acids long. Trimming took 2 bases from V and 9 from J; bases not matched to a gene: 8. The DNA for the CDR3 is TGTGCCAGCAGTTTAGGTAGCGGGAGCTCAGTTGAGCAGTTCTTC. Its translation: CASSLGSGSSVEQFF.

The V call is TRBV7-9, the J call TRBJ1-2; D not certain. V lost 3 bases, J lost 7 bases, and 21 bases lay in between. CDR3 length: 16 residues. The germline gives CDR1 SEHNR, CDR2 FQNEAQ (reference sequence). The DNA for the CDR3 is TGTGCCAGCAGCTTTGGGGAGCGATCTTTAACATTTGGCTACACCTTC. It codes for CASSFGERSLTFGYTF.

This clonotype was seen only a few times. V gene TRBV7-2 combines with J gene TRBJ2-5, with 9 positions matching TRBD2. The CDR3 runs 17 residues. CDR1 is SGHTA, CDR2 FQGNSA, per germline. The J segment lost 1 base and the V segment lost 1 base, leaving 7 bases of the junction unmatched. CDR3 loop: CASSLGSPAGGQETQYF. The CDR3 DNA sequence: TGTGCCAGCAGCTTAGGATCCCCAGCGGGGGGCCAAGAGACCCAGTACTTC.

This clonotype was seen more than once but under ten times. The chain uses TRBV9 and TRBJ2-1, with D perhaps matching TRBD2 (7 bases). V lost 3 bases, J lost 0 bases, and 22 bases lay in between. The CDR3 spans 19 residues. The germline V gene has CDR1 SGDLS and CDR2 YYNGEE. In DNA, the CDR3 is TGTGCCAGCAGCGGAGGGGGGCTAGCGGATTATTTCTCCTACAATGAGCAGTTCTTC. Translation: CASSGGGLADYFSYNEQFF.